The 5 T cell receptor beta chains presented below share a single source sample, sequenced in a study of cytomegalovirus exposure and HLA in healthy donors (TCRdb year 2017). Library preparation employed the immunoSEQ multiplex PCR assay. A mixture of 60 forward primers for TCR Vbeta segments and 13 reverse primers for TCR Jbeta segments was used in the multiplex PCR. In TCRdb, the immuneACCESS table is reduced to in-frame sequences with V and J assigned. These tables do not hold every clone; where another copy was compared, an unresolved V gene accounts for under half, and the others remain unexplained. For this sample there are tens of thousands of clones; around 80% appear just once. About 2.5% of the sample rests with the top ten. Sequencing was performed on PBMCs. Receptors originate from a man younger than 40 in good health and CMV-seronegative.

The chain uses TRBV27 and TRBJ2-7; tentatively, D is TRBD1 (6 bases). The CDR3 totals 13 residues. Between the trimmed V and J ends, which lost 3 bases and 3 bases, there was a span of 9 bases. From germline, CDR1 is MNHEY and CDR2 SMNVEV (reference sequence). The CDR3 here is CASSLGHLYEQYF. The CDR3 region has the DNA TGTGCCAGCAGTTTGGGACACCTCTACGAGCAGTACTTC.

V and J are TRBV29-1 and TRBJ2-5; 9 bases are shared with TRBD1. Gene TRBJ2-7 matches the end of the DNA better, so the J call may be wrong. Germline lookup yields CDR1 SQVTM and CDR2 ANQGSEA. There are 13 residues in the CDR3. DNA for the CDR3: TGCAGCGCAATTCCGGGACAGGGTTACGAGCAGTACTTC. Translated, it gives CSAIPGQGYEQYF.

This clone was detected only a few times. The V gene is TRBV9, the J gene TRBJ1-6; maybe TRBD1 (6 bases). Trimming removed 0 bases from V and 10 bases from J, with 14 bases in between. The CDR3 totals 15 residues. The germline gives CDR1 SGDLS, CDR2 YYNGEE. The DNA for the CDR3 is TGTGCCAGCAGCGTAGGGGTAGGGACAACCTCACCCCTCCACTTT. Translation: CASSVGVGTTSPLHF.

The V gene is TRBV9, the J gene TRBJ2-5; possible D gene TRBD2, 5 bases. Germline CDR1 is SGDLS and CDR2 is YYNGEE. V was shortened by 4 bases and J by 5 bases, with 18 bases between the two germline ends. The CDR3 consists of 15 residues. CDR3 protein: CASSLAGLARETQYF. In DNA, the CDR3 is TGTGCCAGCAGCCTAGCCGGTCTAGCCCGCGAGACCCAGTACTTC.

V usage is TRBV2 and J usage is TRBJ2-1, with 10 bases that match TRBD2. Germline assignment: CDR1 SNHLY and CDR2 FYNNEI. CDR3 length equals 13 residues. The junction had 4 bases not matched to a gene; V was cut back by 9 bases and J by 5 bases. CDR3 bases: TGTGCCAGTAAAACTAGCGGGAACAATGAGCAGTTCTTC. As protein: CASKTSGNNEQFF.